This T cell receptor beta chain was captured in a study of cytomegalovirus exposure and HLA in healthy donors. Findings and limits, study-wide: Rare sequences made up most TCRs, while some public TCRs were found in many donors. Reportedly, cytomegalovirus status was diagnosed with high sensitivity and specificity. The number of N-insertions in an Asian-associated ancestry cluster was reportedly below the roughly 660-donor mean in a later analysis.

On this clone itself: Its cognate antigen is unknown.

Trimming cost V 5 bases and J 7 bases, with 12 bases left between them. CDR1 and CDR2 (germline): SEHNR, FQNEAQ (reference sequence). This CDR3 comprises 12 residues. This PCR relied on a set of 60 Vbeta primers and 13 Jbeta primers. Measured with immunoSEQ multiplex PCR; TCRdb has only the in-frame clones, and not every one. Of about 200,000 clones listed, under 70% are singletons. The receptor comes from a middle-aged man in good health and CMV-seropositive. The J gene is TRBJ2-7, the V gene TRBV7-9; maybe TRBD1 (5 bases). Material for sequencing was PBMCs. The CDR3 loop reads CASSRGRQEQYF. For the CDR3, the DNA is TGTGCCAGCAGCCGAGGTAGACAGGAGCAGTACTTC.